One and the same sample provided the 25 T cell receptor beta chains below, sequenced in a study of spatial heterogeneity in lung cancer. Study findings and constraints: Mutation counts in tumors were tracked by counts of expanded intratumoral alpha and beta TCRs.

These receptors' targets are unknown. Time point in this sample: sample taken at primary tumor resection. One entry per CDR3 protein, called by TCRdb with MiXCR from the 5' RACE reads. The table has 5,500 to 7,500 distinct CDR3 sequences, 14% seen once; the top ten hold more than 8.5%. The source was lung tumor tissue, collected at surgery. The receptor source for this set is a male donor with early-stage non-small cell lung cancer.

This clonotype occurred many times. Since it is a stray read in a library aimed at alpha chains, this beta chain has a size that is not meaningful. This chain links TRBV6-5 with TRBJ2-2, with D possibly being TRBD1 (5 bases). There are 13 residues in the CDR3. The germline CDR1 and CDR2 sequences are MNHEY and SVGAGI. V lost 6 bases and J lost 6, with 11 bases in between. The DNA of the CDR3 is TGTGCCAGCAGCCCCAGGGTTGCCGGGGAGCTGTTTTTT. Residues: CASSPRVAGELFF.

This clonotype turned up a few times. This beta chain turned up in a library designed for alpha chains; as an off-target read, its abundance says little. The rearrangement uses TRBV5-1 and TRBJ2-1; D possibly matches TRBD1 or TRBD2 (5 bases each). The CDR3 is made up of 15 amino acids. Germline V gives CDR1 SGHRS, CDR2 YFSETQ. Trimming shortened V by 5 bases and J by 6 bases, and 18 bases separated the two germline ends. CDR3 residues: CASRDPSRGLNEQFF. CDR3 in DNA: TGCGCCAGCAGGGACCCTTCGAGGGGCCTCAATGAGCAGTTCTTC.

This clonotype was seen repeatedly, ten times or more. Since the library was made to target alpha chains, this beta chain is a stray read and its abundance is not meaningful. V and J are TRBV7-9 and TRBJ2-2; 10 positions match TRBD2. This CDR3 has 17 residues. The junction had 7 bases not matched to a gene; V was cut back by 3 bases and J by 3 bases. Per the germline V gene, CDR1 is SEHNR and CDR2 is FQNEAQ (reference sequence). CDR3 DNA sequence: TGTGCCAGCAGCTTCCCTAGCGGGAGAGGTGACACCGGGGAGCTGTTTTTT. As protein: CASSFPSGRGDTGELFF.

This clonotype was seen a few times. Found in a library prepared for alpha chains, this beta chain is an off-target read, and its abundance has little meaning. J is TRBJ2-5 and V is TRBV27; 10 nucleotides agree with TRBD2. Germline V CDR1 and CDR2: MNHEY, SMNVEV (reference sequence). The CDR3 has 13 residues. The trim removed 6 bases at V and 3 bases at J, leaving 1 base unmatched. In DNA, the CDR3 is TGTGCCAGCAGACTAGCGGGGAAAGAGACCCAGTACTTC. Encoded protein: CASRLAGKETQYF.

This clonotype was seen repeatedly, ten times or more. A library prepared for alpha chains yielded this beta chain as an off-target read; its size is of little meaning. The chain employs TRBV20-1 and TRBJ2-7; D gene ambiguous. Trimming pared 1 base from V and 0 bases from J, leaving 16 bases between. Germline V gene data show CDR1 as DFQATT and CDR2 as SNEGSKA (reference sequence). The CDR3 spans 16 residues. CDR3 residues: CSARAFLGDSSYEQYF. Written as DNA, the CDR3 is TGCAGTGCTAGAGCGTTTTTGGGCGATAGCTCCTACGAGCAGTACTTC.

Turning to this clonotype: Because this beta chain is a stray read in a library intended to capture alpha chains, its abundance should not be given much weight. V and J are TRBV3-1 and TRBJ1-1; TRBD1 might be the D (5 bases). From germline, CDR1 is LGHDT and CDR2 YNNKEL (reference sequence). The CDR3 is 14 amino acids. Trimming took 4 bases from V and 6 from J, leaving 15 bases between them. The CDR3 loop reads CASSRGGEEAEAFF. CDR3 coding DNA: TGTGCCAGCAGCCGTGGGGGGGAGGAGGCTGAAGCTTTCTTT.

This clonotype was counted only a few times. This beta chain is off target for a library built for alpha chains, so its abundance means little. V gene TRBV6-5 combines with J gene TRBJ2-7; 8 bases fit TRBD1. The CDR3 has 13 amino acids. V dropped 3 bases and J dropped 6; count of bases not matched to a gene: 4. Germline loops: CDR1 MNHEY, CDR2 SVGAGI. The CDR3 reads CASSYTGGGEQYF. The CDR3 nucleotides read TGTGCCAGCAGTTATACAGGGGGTGGCGAGCAGTACTTC.

In its sample, this clonotype ranks as medium-sized. The library was built for alpha chains, so this beta chain is an off-target read and its size means little. This CDR3 is CASSLGTSNDEQFF. CDR3 DNA sequence: TGTGCCAGCAGCTTGGGGACTAGCAACGATGAGCAGTTCTTC. The rearrangement uses TRBV11-2 and TRBJ2-1; 9 bases align to TRBD2. The CDR3 is 14 residues long. CDR1 is SGHAT and CDR2 is FQNNGV in the germline V gene. J gave up 8 bases and V 3 bases, and 5 bases lay outside the gene matches.

This clonotype was counted many times. The library was designed around alpha chains, so this beta chain is a stray read whose abundance carries little weight. V usage is TRBV6-5 and J usage is TRBJ2-4, with D tentatively TRBD2 (5 bases). The ends were cut back, 6 bases at V and 0 bases at J, with 12 bases in the middle. CDR3 size: 15 residues. CDR1 and CDR2 (germline): MNHEY, SVGAGI. The CDR3 DNA reads TGTGCCAGCAGCGCTAGCTTCCTAGCCAAAAACATTCAGTACTTC. Translation gives CASSASFLAKNIQYF.

A note on this clonotype: This beta chain slipped into a library made for alpha chains as a stray read, so its size is not meaningful. The V and J genes are TRBV7-2 and TRBJ1-2, with 9 bases lining up with TRBD1. Germline CDR1 is SGHTA and CDR2 is FQGNSA. This CDR3 region has 16 residues. J was trimmed by 0 bases and V by 3 bases; bases with no gene match: 5. The CDR3 sequence: CASSFPGQGSNYGYTF. CDR3 nucleotide sequence: TGTGCCAGCAGCTTCCCAGGACAGGGGTCTAACTATGGCTACACCTTC.

A word on this clonotype: The library was designed around alpha chains, so this beta chain is a stray read whose abundance carries little weight. J is TRBJ2-1 and V is TRBV7-9; 8 nucleotides align to TRBD2. The CDR3 is 16 amino acids. CDR1 is SEHNR, CDR2 FQNEAQ, per germline (reference sequence). Trimming removed 3 bases from V and 2 bases from J; junction bases left unmatched: 6. CDR3 in DNA: TGTGCCAGCAGCTTCAGAGCGGGAGCTGCCTACAATGAGCAGTTCTTC. The encoded protein is CASSFRAGAAYNEQFF.

This clonotype was counted many times. As an off-target read in a library built for alpha chains, this beta chain has a frequency of little significance. This sequence joins TRBV28 and TRBJ1-1, with TRBD1 matching over 8 bases. The germline gives CDR1 MDHEN, CDR2 SYDVKM. With V trimmed by 6 bases and J by 5 bases, 8 bases remained unmatched. CDR3 size: 14 residues. CDR3 bases: TGTGCCAGCAGGGTGACAGGGGCTAGGACTGAAGCTTTCTTT. Its protein product is CASRVTGARTEAFF.

This clonotype is judged medium-sized. A library prepared for alpha chains yielded this beta chain as an off-target read; its size is of little meaning. V usage is TRBV2 and J usage is TRBJ2-7; no clear D. Trimming pared 5 bases from V and 7 bases from J, leaving 9 bases between. In germline, CDR1 is SNHLY, CDR2 FYNNEI. CDR3 length: 11 residues. The CDR3 is CASSQSVEQYF. The CDR3 DNA sequence: TGTGCCAGCAGTCAGTCGGTTGAGCAGTACTTC.

This clonotype was picked up one time. Since the library was made to target alpha chains, this beta chain is a stray read and its abundance is not meaningful. The gene calls are TRBV12-3 or TRBV12-4 and TRBJ2-7; TRBD1 aligns across 7 bases. The CDR3 runs 15 residues. V trimming: 3 bases; J trimming: 6 bases; junction bases outside the gene matches: 11. The CDR3 here is CASSFLGTARGEQYF. DNA for the CDR3: TGTGCCAGCAGTTTCCTAGGGACAGCCCGGGGCGAGCAGTACTTC.

Comments on this clonotype: This beta chain slipped into a library made for alpha chains as a stray read, so its size is not meaningful. The rearrangement links TRBV24-1 to TRBJ2-5; 11 nucleotides align to TRBD2. The V gene end was trimmed by 5 bases and the J gene end by 0 bases; junction bases not matched to a gene: 4. The CDR3 spans 16 residues. Per germline, CDR1 KGHDR and CDR2 SFDVKD. For the CDR3, the DNA is TGTGCCACCAGTGGAGAGACTAGCGGGGACCAAGAGACCCAGTACTTC. Protein: CATSGETSGDQETQYF.

This clonotype was picked up many times. The library was prepared for alpha chains; this beta chain is a stray read, so its frequency means little. The chain employs TRBV27 and TRBJ1-5; D uncertain. Between the trimmed V and J ends, which lost 2 bases and 4 bases, there was a span of 9 bases. In germline, CDR1 is MNHEY, CDR2 SMNVEV (reference sequence). The CDR3 extends over 14 amino acids. CDR3 bases: TGTGCCAGCAGTTTAGGGATGCCTAATCAGCCCCAGCATTTT. Translating gives CASSLGMPNQPQHF.

Regarding this clonotype: With the library built for alpha chains, this beta chain is off target and its frequency is not meaningful. The chain couples TRBV6-5 to TRBJ2-6, with 7 bases that match TRBD1. This CDR3 comprises 16 residues. With 6 bases clipped from V and 0 bases from J, the junction kept 5 bases outside the gene matches. The germline gives CDR1 MNHEY, CDR2 SVGAGI. DNA of the CDR3: TGTGCCAGCAGAAACAGGGGTGGCTCTGGGGCCAACGTCCTGACTTTC. It specifies CASRNRGGSGANVLTF.

This clonotype was observed a handful of times. A library made for alpha chains picked up this beta chain off target, so its size means little. The CDR3 loop reads CASSWAALTYEQYF. The CDR3 region has the DNA TGTGCCAGCAGCTGGGCGGCACTGACCTACGAGCAGTACTTC. The rearrangement uses TRBV11-2 and TRBJ2-7; no clear D. The CDR3 loop spans 14 amino acids. Germline V gene sequence: CDR1 SGHAT, CDR2 FQNNGV. Trimming stripped 4 bases from V and 2 bases from J, with 12 bases between.

As concerns this clonotype: The junction departs from the called germline gene at one end, perhaps through a read error. In a library made to pick up alpha chains, this beta chain is a stray read with a size that means little. The chain links TRBV25-1 to TRBJ1-1; TRBD1 might be the D (5 bases). CDR3 length: 15 residues. Germline V gene sequence: CDR1 MGHDK, CDR2 SYGVNS. CDR3 sequence (DNA): TGTGCCAGCAGTGAGCCGGGACGGGGGAACTCTGAAGCTTTCTTT. It is translated as CASSEPGRGNSEAFF.

Worth noting for this clonotype: In a library made to pick up alpha chains, this beta chain is a stray read with a size that means little. This chain uses TRBV11-2 with TRBJ2-3; possibly TRBD1 for D (6 bases). V gave up 1 base and J gave up 6 bases, with 8 bases separating them. Germline CDR1 is SGHAT and CDR2 is FQNNGV. The CDR3 is 13 amino acids. The CDR3 DNA is TGTGCCAGCAGCTTAGTTACAGGGGATACGCAGTATTTT. It specifies CASSLVTGDTQYF.

This clonotype has only a few counts. This beta chain is an off-target read within a library intended for alpha chains, so its frequency means little. This sequence joins TRBV12-3 or TRBV12-4 and TRBJ2-3; D ambiguous. The CDR3 runs 11 residues. Trimming left V 6 bases short and J 5 bases short, with 6 bases between. The CDR3 sequence is CASSFGDTQYF. The CDR3 DNA follows: TGTGCCAGCAGCTTTGGAGATACGCAGTATTTT.

With regard to this clonotype: A library prepared for alpha chains yielded this beta chain as an off-target read; its size is of little meaning. The chain links TRBV20-1 to TRBJ2-1; D perhaps matches TRBD1 (5 bases). The germline V gene has CDR1 DFQATT and CDR2 SNEGSKA (reference sequence). CDR3 length equals 13 residues. The ends were cut back, 3 bases at V and 9 bases at J, with 15 bases in the middle. The CDR3 sequence is CSARPPGRGEQFF. For the CDR3, the DNA is TGCAGTGCTAGGCCCCCAGGGCGTGGTGAGCAGTTCTTC.

The table lists this clonotype with many counts. The size of this beta chain means little, since it is a stray read in a library made for alpha chains. The CDR3: CASRLQEISEAFF. Here the CDR3 DNA reads TGTGCCAGCCGACTACAGGAGATCAGTGAAGCTTTCTTT. This chain joins TRBV10-3 and TRBJ1-1; D may be TRBD1 (5 bases). Germline V gene data show CDR1 as ENHRY and CDR2 as SYGVKD. V lost 10 bases and J 7 bases, leaving 19 bases between the germline ends. This CDR3 comprises 13 residues.

This clonotype was recorded at least ten times. Because the library targeted alpha chains, this beta chain is an off-target read whose size means little. The chain couples TRBV29-1 to TRBJ2-3; D is ambiguous. V shed 4 bases and J shed 2 bases, with 13 bases lying between them. The CDR3 sequence is 14 residues long. Germline loops: CDR1 SQVTM, CDR2 ANQGSEA. CDR3 region: CSVVSGVNTDTQYF. The CDR3 DNA sequence: TGCAGCGTTGTAAGTGGGGTCAACACAGATACGCAGTATTTT.

This clonotype has just a few counts. Since the library was made to target alpha chains, this beta chain is a stray read and its abundance is not meaningful. The chain recombines TRBV6-1 with TRBJ2-7; D not certain. The length of the CDR3 is 15 residues. Germline assignment: CDR1 MNHNS and CDR2 SASEGT. Trimming stripped 4 bases from V and 5 bases from J, with 18 bases between. The CDR3 loop reads CASSAPLRTANEQYF. The CDR3 DNA follows: TGTGCCAGCAGTGCTCCCTTACGGACGGCGAACGAGCAGTACTTC.